This T cell receptor (beta chain) originates from a study of long-term antiretroviral therapy in people with HIV (dated by TCRdb to 2021 to 2024). Broadly, across the study: The earliest samples were collected about a decade before the 2015 WHO recommendation for immediate ART, when ART was typically delayed until CD4 counts fell. A retrospective serial study tested whether changes in peripheral blood TRB repertoire composition and diversity were associated with ART initiation and durable HIV suppression. From some 28 adults with confirmed HIV infection, the cohort provided 150 to 200 cryopreserved PBMC samples, gathered serially across a mean of about six years (range 1-12). Test extractions of a monoclonal T-cell line alongside 30 to 35 polyclonal samples showed no cross-contamination during QIAcube processing. About 35% of the 30 participants with HIV were female.

Sequencing of the TRB variable region was done with the immunoSEQ hsTCRB v3.0 assay at survey level resolution. TRB sequencing targeted a depth of about 40,000-55,000 T-cell genomes per sample. Pooled TRB libraries were sequenced on an Illumina MiSeq with a v3 150-cycle kit. The original pipeline was this. Repertoire analysis was performed in R inside a reproducible Nextflow workflow that covered QC, data transformation and analysis. LymphoSeq2, an R package for exploring AIRR-Seq data, was used to implement custom analyses. A handful of samples yielding fewer than 5000 total TRB sequences were excluded, leaving more than 150 analyzed HIV repertoires. Among the approximately 180 retained HIV repertoires, some 60 were collected before ART initiation and 129 after ART initiation. Repertoires were downsampled to 5000 TRB nucleotide sequences, and summary statistics were averaged over 100 downsampling iterations. The analysis kept only TRB sequences whose CDR3 regions were at least seven amino acids long. Diversity was assessed using a clonality score derived from Shannon entropy and using the Gini coefficient. In the repertoire networks, any two of the top 5000 CDR3 amino acid sequences were linked whenever the two sequences differed by an edit distance of one. Antigen specificity groups and MHC restriction were predicted for TRB CDR3 amino acid sequences with GLIPH2. To flag known CMV, EBV, HIV or tissue antigen associations, CDR3 amino acid sequences were matched against VDJdb and McPAS-TCR. Pre-ART, post-ART and control groups were compared with Wilcoxon signed-rank tests and Holm-Bonferroni correction. What TCRdb holds here is the immuneACCESS table cut down to in-frame rearrangements. Part of the clones is not present; checked against another copy, under half of the missing clones reflect an unresolved V gene, and the others are unexplained. The DNA was the basis for D and trimming; V, J and clone size are from that table. The sample includes about 25,000 clones, with approximately 86% observed a single time. Jointly, the top ten make up about a sixth of the sample.

Participants were included only if at least one PBMC sample before ART initiation and at least two post-ART samples were available. All participants with HIV were treated in the United States of America. Before DNA extraction, cryopreserved samples of about 0.95-10 million PBMC were thawed and then washed. At the time of the earliest PBMC sample for each participant with HIV, ages ranged from roughly 23 to 60 years. Per participant, PBMC samples came from 1-4 timepoints prior to ART initiation and 2-8 timepoints following ART initiation, for a median of 7 samples. Serial HIV viral load, CD4+ T-cell count, ART history and demographic data were obtained for every participant. Using a Qiagen kit on a QIAcube, genomic DNA was extracted from unsorted PBMC, with samples processed in batches of 12. Study-wide findings and limitations: No data were available on ART adherence, viral resistance or therapy changes, limiting inferences about post-ART repertoire changes. Because pre-ART samples had limited cell numbers, profiling was done on unsorted PBMC rather than on sorted CD4+ and CD8+ T cells. Compared with controls, HIV repertoires had narrower CDR3 length ranges, and the network structure pointed to an antigen-experienced repertoire that shifted only slightly toward naive after ART. A significant increase in TRB diversity was found to be associated with ART initiation, although TRB diversity was observed to remain significantly below that of transplant donor controls even after long-term ART. At every time point, the repertoire was dominated by expanded TRB clones first identified before ART initiation, although this dominance fluctuated and, in many PLHIV, declined after ART. Limited PBMC availability meant only the TCR beta chain was sequenced, without alpha chain pairing. The samples span the years 2004 to 2017, and the ART regimens used may be less effective than current regimens.

Points on this clone: No cognate antigen has been identified for it. Within one base of it there is no much larger clone, and no base qualities were kept.

The CDR3 covers 15 residues, taking in both the cysteine and the phenylalanine. Solely the CDR3 DNA is kept, with 45 bases framed from the first base. Taken from the germline V gene, the CDR1 and CDR2 loops are SGHRS and YFSETQ. Relative to germline, V is 0 bases shorter and J is 7 bases shorter, with 13 bases between their ends. Here the sequenced sample was unsorted PBMCs, taken 1.2 years after starting antiretroviral therapy. In this chain, TRBV5-1 is recombined with TRBJ1-4; the D gene is possibly TRBD1, with 6 bases matching. The clonotype originates from a man aged 45-60 years with HIV. The bases are TGCGCCAGCAGCTTGGATCCAGGGGAGGGTGAAAAACTGTTTTTT. Its protein is CASSLDPGEGEKLFF.